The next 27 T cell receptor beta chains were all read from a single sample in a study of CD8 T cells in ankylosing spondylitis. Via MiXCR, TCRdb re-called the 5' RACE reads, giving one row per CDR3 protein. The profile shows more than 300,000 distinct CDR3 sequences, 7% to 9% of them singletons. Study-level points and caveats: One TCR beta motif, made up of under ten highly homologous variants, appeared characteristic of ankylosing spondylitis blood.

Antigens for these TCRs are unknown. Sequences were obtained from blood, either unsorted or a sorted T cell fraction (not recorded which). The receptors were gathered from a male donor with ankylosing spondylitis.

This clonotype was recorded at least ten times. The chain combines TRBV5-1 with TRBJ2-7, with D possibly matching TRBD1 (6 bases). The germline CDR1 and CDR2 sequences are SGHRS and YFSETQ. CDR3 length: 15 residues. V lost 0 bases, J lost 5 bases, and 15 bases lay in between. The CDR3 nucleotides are TGCGCCAGCAGCTTGGGACCAACAGGGATCAACGAGCAGTACTTC. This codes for CASSLGPTGINEQYF.

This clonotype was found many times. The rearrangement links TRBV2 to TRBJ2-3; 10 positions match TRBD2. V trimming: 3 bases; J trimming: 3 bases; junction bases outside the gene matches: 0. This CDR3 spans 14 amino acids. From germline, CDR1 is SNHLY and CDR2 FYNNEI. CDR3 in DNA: TGTGCCAGCAGTGAGGGACTAGCGACAGATACGCAGTATTTT. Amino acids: CASSEGLATDTQYF.

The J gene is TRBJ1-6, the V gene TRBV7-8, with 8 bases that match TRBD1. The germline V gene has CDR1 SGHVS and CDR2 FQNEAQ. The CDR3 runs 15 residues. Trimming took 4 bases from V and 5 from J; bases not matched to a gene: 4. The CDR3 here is CASSSSTGDNSPLHF. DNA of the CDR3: TGTGCCAGCAGCTCATCGACAGGGGATAATTCACCCCTCCACTTT.

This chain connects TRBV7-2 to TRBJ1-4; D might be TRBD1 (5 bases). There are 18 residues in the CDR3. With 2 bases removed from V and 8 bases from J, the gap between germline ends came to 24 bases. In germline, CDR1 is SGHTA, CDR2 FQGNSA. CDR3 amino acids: CASSLSGGGNGAGEKLFF. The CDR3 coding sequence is TGTGCCAGCAGCTTAAGCGGTGGGGGGAATGGAGCAGGCGAAAAACTGTTTTTT.

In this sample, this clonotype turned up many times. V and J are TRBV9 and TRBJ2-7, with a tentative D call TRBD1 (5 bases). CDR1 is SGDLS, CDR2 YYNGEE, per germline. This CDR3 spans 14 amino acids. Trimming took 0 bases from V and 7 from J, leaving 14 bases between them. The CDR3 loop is CASSVDPGRGEQYF. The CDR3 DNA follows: TGTGCCAGCAGCGTAGACCCAGGGCGTGGTGAGCAGTACTTC.

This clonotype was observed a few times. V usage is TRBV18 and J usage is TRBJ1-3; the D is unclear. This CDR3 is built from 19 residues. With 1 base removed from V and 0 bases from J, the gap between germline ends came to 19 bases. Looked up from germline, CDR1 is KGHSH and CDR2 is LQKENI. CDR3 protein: CASSPRSEGLKNSGNTIYF. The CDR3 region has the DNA TGTGCCAGCTCACCACGGTCCGAGGGTCTAAAAAACTCTGGAAACACCATATATTTT.

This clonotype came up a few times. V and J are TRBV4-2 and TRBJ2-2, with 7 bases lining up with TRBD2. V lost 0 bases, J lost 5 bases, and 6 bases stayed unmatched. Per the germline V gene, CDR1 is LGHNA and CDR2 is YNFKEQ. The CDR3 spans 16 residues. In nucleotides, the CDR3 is TGTGCCAGCAGCCAAGAAGGGAGGGCCGGGACCGGGGAGCTGTTTTTT. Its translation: CASSQEGRAGTGELFF.

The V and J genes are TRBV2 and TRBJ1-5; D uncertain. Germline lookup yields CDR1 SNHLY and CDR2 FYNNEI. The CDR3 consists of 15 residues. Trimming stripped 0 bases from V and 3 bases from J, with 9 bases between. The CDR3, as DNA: TGTGCCAGCAGTGAAGCGCTTCAACCCAATCAGCCCCAGCATTTT. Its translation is CASSEALQPNQPQHF.

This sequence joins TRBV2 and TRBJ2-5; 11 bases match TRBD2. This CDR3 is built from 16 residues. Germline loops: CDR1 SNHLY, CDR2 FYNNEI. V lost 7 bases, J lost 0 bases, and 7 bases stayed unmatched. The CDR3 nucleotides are TGTGCCAGCACCGGGACTAGCGGAACGTACCAAGAGACCCAGTACTTC. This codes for CASTGTSGTYQETQYF.

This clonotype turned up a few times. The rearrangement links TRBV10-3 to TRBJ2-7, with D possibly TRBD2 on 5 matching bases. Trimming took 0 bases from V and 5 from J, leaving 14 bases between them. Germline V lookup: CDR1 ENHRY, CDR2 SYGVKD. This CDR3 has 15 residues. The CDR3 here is CAISESLDSFHEQYF. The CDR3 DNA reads TGTGCCATCAGTGAGTCGCTGGACTCTTTCCACGAGCAGTACTTC.

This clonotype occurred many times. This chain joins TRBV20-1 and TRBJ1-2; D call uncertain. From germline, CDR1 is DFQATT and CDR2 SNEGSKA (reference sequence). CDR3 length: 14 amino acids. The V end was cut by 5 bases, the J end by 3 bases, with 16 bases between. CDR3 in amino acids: CSAAHLDRDYGYTF. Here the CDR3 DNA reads TGCAGTGCTGCCCATCTGGATCGGGACTATGGCTACACCTTC.

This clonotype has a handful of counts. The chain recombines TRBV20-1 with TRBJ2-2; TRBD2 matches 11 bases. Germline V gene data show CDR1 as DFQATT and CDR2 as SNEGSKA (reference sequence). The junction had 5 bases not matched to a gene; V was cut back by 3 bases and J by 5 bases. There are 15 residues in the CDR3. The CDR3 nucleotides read TGCAGTGCTAGCCCTAGCGGGAGGTTTACCGGGGAGCTGTTTTTT. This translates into CSASPSGRFTGELFF.

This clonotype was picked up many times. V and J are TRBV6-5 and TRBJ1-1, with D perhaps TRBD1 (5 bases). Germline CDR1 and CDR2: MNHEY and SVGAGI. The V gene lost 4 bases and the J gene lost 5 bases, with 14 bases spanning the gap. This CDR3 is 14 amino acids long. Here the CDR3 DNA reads TGTGCCAGCAGTTCGCAGGGTAGGTGGACTGAAGCTTTCTTT. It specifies CASSSQGRWTEAFF.

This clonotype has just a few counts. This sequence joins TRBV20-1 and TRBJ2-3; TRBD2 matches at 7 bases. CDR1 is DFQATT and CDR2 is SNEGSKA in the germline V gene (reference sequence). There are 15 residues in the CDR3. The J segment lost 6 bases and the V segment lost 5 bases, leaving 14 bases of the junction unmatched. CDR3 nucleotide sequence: TGCAGTGCTGGGGAGGCGGCGGGAGATGTGGATACGCAGTATTTT. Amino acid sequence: CSAGEAAGDVDTQYF.

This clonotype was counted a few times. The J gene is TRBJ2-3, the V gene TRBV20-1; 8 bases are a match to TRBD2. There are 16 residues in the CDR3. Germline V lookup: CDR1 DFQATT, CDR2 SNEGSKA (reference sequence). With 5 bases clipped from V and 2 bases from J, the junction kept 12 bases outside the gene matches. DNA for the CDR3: TGCAGTGCTGGGGGGGTAGCGGGGCACAACACAGATACGCAGTATTTT. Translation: CSAGGVAGHNTDTQYF.

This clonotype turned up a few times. The CDR3 region is CASSSFGLEVAAQYF. The CDR3 DNA reads TGTGCCAGCAGTTCCTTTGGACTAGAGGTCGCGGCCCAGTACTTC. The chain combines TRBV12-3 or TRBV12-4 with TRBJ2-5, with 7 bases fitting TRBD2. V lost 4 bases to trimming and J lost 9 bases; unmatched junction nucleotides: 14. The CDR3 runs 15 residues.

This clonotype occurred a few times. CDR3 in amino acids: CASSKETGYDKNIQYF. CDR3 nucleotides: TGCGCCAGCAGCAAGGAGACAGGGTATGACAAAAACATTCAGTACTTC. The genes are TRBV5-1 and TRBJ2-4; 7 nucleotides align to TRBD1. The CDR3 spans 16 residues. Germline values: CDR1 SGHRS, CDR2 YFSETQ. The V segment lost 4 bases and the J segment 3 bases; nucleotides outside the gene matches: 10. Combining the CDR3 with reference TRBV5-1 and TRBJ2-4 gives the whole variable domain KAGVTQTPRYLIKTRGQQVTLSCSPISGHRSVSWYQQTPGQGLQFLFEYFSETQRNKGNFPGRFSGRQFSNSRSEMNVSTLELGDSALYLCASSKETGYDKNIQYFGAGTRLSVL.

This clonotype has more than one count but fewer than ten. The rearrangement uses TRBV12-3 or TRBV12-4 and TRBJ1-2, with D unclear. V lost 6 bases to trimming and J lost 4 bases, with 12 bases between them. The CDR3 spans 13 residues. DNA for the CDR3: TGTGCCAGCAGAATCAACGCATTCTATGGCTACACCTTC. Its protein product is CASRINAFYGYTF.

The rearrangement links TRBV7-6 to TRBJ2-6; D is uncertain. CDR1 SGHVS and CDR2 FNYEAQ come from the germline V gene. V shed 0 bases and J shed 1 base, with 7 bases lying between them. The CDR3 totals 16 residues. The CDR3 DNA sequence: TGTGCCAGCAGCTTAGCGATTGGTTCTGGGGCCAACGTCCTGACTTTC. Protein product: CASSLAIGSGANVLTF.

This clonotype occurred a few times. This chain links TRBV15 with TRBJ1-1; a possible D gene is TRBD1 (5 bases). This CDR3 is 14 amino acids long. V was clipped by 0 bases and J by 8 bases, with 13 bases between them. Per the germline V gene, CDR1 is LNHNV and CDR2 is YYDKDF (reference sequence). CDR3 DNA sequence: TGTGCCACCAGCAGAGATAAGTGGGACGGCGAAGCTTTCTTT. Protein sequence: CATSRDKWDGEAFF.

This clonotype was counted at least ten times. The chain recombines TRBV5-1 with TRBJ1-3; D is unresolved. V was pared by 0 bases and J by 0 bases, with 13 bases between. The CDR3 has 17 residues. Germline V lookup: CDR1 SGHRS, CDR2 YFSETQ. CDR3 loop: CASSLDLGPSSGNTIYF. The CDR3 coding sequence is TGCGCCAGCAGCTTGGATTTAGGCCCGAGCTCTGGAAACACCATATATTTT. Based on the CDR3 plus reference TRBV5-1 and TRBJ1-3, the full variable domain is KAGVTQTPRYLIKTRGQQVTLSCSPISGHRSVSWYQQTPGQGLQFLFEYFSETQRNKGNFPGRFSGRQFSNSRSEMNVSTLELGDSALYLCASSLDLGPSSGNTIYFGEGSWLTVV.

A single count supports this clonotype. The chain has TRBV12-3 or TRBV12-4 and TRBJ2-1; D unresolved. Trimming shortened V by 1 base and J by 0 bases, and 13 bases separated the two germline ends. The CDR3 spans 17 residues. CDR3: CASSLVPAAPSYNEQFF. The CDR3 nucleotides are TGTGCCAGCAGTTTAGTGCCCGCAGCTCCCTCCTACAATGAGCAGTTCTTC.

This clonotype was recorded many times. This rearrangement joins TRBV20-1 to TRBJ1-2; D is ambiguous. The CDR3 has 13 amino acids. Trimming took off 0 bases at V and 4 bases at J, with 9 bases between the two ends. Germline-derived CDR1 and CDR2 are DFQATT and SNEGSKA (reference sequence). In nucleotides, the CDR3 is TGCAGTGCTAGAGATATCGGTTTCTATGGCTACACCTTC. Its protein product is CSARDIGFYGYTF.

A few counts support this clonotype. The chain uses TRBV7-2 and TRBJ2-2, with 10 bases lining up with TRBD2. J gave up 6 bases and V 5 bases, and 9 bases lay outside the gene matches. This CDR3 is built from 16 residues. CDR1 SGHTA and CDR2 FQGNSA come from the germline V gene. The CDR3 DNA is TGTGCCAGCAGCCCGCTGGCTAGCGGGAGCCCCGGGGAGCTGTTTTTT. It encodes CASSPLASGSPGELFF. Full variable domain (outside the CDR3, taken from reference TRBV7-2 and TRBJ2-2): GAGVSQSPSNKVTEKGKDVELRCDPISGHTALYWYRQSLGQGLEFLIYFQGNSAPDKSGLPSDRFSAERTGGSVSTLTIQRTQQEDSAVYLCASSPLASGSPGELFFGEGSRLTVL.

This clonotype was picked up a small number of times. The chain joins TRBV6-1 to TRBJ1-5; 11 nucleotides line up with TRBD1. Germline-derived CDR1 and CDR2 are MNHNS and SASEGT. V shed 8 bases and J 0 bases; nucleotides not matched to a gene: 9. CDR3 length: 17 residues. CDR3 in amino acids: CASLDRGRSYSNQPQHF. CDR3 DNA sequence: TGTGCCAGCCTGGACAGGGGGCGGTCATATAGCAATCAGCCCCAGCATTTT.

The CDR3 here is CASTANSNTGELFF. CDR3 nucleotides: TGCGCCAGCACCGCAAATTCGAACACCGGGGAGCTGTTTTTT. The genes are TRBV4-3 and TRBJ2-2, with D hard to call. Between the trimmed V and J ends, which lost 7 bases and 0 bases, there was a span of 9 bases. Per germline, CDR1 LGHNA and CDR2 YSLEER. The CDR3 is made up of 14 amino acids.

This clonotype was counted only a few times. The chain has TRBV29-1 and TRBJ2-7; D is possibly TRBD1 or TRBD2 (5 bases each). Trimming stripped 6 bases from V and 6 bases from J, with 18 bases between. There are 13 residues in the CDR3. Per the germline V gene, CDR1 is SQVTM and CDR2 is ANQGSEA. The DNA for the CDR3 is TGCAGCGTCCCCGGGGCGGGTTTGAGCGAGCAGTACTTC. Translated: CSVPGAGLSEQYF.